What follows are 20 T cell receptor beta chains derived from one specimen sequenced in a study of cytomegalovirus exposure and HLA in healthy donors. The method was immunoSEQ multiplex PCR; TCRdb's version includes in-frame clones alone and lacks a portion of them. Found here are about 140,000 clones, approximately 87% of them singletons; the top ten hold under 3%. Material for sequencing was PBMCs. The receptors derive from a man between 18 and 29 years old in good health and CMV-seronegative.

The rearrangement joins TRBV4-2 to TRBJ1-3; 7 nucleotides match TRBD1. CDR3 length: 17 amino acids. Looked up from germline, CDR1 is LGHNA and CDR2 is YNFKEQ. V trimming: 5 bases; J trimming: 2 bases; junction bases outside the gene matches: 12. The CDR3 sequence: CASSDGQESFPGNTIYF. The CDR3 region has the DNA TGTGCCAGCAGCGATGGACAGGAATCCTTTCCTGGAAACACCATATATTTT.

The rearrangement uses TRBV2 and TRBJ2-4; the D gene is possibly TRBD1 (5 bases). V lost 6 bases and J 7 bases, leaving 10 bases between the germline ends. CDR1 is SNHLY, CDR2 FYNNEI, per germline. The CDR3 sequence is 12 residues long. CDR3: CASRAGRNIQYF. In DNA form, the CDR3 reads TGTGCCAGCAGGGCAGGGCGGAACATTCAGTACTTC.

The CDR3 here is CASSDGVTHRLDTQYF. CDR3 bases: TGTGCCAGCAGCGACGGAGTTACCCACCGCTTAGATACGCAGTATTTT. The V call is TRBV9, the J call TRBJ2-3; no clear D. This CDR3 region has 16 residues. V lost 3 bases, J lost 5 bases, and 19 bases lay in between. CDR1 is SGDLS and CDR2 is YYNGEE in the germline V gene.

The rearrangement uses TRBV29-1 and TRBJ2-7, with 7 nucleotides matching TRBD2. Germline-derived CDR1 and CDR2 are SQVTM and ANQGSEA. This CDR3 is built from 13 residues. The trim removed 3 bases at V and 5 bases at J, leaving 7 bases unmatched. The CDR3, as DNA: TGCAGCGTTGATTGGGAGGGTGGACACGAGCAGTACTTC. It is translated as CSVDWEGGHEQYF.

This chain links TRBV5-6 with TRBJ2-3, with D maybe TRBD1 (5 bases). The CDR3 totals 16 residues. In germline, CDR1 is SGHDT, CDR2 YYEEEE. Between the trimmed V and J ends, which lost 0 bases and 6 bases, there was a span of 17 bases. The CDR3 protein is CASSLVPQETSDTQYF. CDR3 DNA: TGTGCCAGCAGCTTGGTCCCACAGGAGACGTCCGATACGCAGTATTTT. The entire variable domain, with the rest obtained from reference TRBV5-6 and TRBJ2-3, is as follows: DAGVTQSPTHLIKTRGQQVTLRCSPKSGHDTVSWYQQALGQGPQFIFQYYEEEERQRGNFPDRFSGHQFPNYSSELNVNALLLGDSALYLCASSLVPQETSDTQYFGPGTRLTVL.

This clone was seen a few times. The chain combines TRBV5-1 with TRBJ2-7; TRBD2 aligns across 8 bases. The CDR3 is made up of 13 amino acids. V lost 4 bases, J lost 4 bases, and 4 bases stayed unmatched. In germline, CDR1 is SGHRS, CDR2 YFSETQ. The CDR3 here is CASSTGTRYEQYF. In DNA, the CDR3 is TGCGCCAGCAGCACTGGGACTAGATACGAGCAGTACTTC.

The chain combines TRBV18 with TRBJ1-1; 10 positions agree with TRBD1. The CDR3 sequence is 16 residues long. The junction had 8 bases not matched to a gene; V was cut back by 4 bases and J by 3 bases. Germline CDR1 KGHSH, CDR2 LQKENI. This CDR3 reads CASSRDRGRWDTEAFF. The CDR3 DNA sequence: TGTGCCAGCTCACGGGACAGGGGTAGGTGGGACACTGAAGCTTTCTTT. The variable domain in full, completed from reference TRBV18 and TRBJ1-1, reads NAGVMQNPRHLVRRRGQEARLRCSPMKGHSHVYWYRQLPEEGLKFMVYLQKENIIDESGMPKERFSAEFPKEGPSILRIQQVVRGDSAAYFCASSRDRGRWDTEAFFGQGTRLTVV.

The CDR3 DNA reads as TGTGCCAGCAGTTTATTTCCTAGCGAGTTCTACGAGCAGTACTTC. Its translation: CASSLFPSEFYEQYF. The gene calls are TRBV27 and TRBJ2-7; TRBD2 is a possible D gene (6 bases). V was trimmed by 1 base and J by 3 bases, leaving 13 bases between them. This CDR3 contains 15 residues. The germline CDR1 and CDR2 sequences are MNHEY and SMNVEV (reference sequence).

This chain links TRBV5-6 with TRBJ1-2; 11 bases match TRBD1. CDR3 length: 14 residues. V lost 4 bases, J lost 4 bases, and 3 bases stayed unmatched. Germline V lookup: CDR1 SGHDT, CDR2 YYEEEE. In nucleotides, the CDR3 is TGTGCCAGCAGCGGACAGGGGGCGGGCTATGGCTACACCTTC. This translates into CASSGQGAGYGYTF.

V is TRBV5-1 and J is TRBJ2-2, with D hard to call. Germline CDR1 reads SGHRS; CDR2 reads YFSETQ. V lost 4 bases to trimming and J lost 5 bases, with 15 bases between them. The CDR3 covers 15 residues. CDR3 amino acids: CASSPDGDGTGELFF. Here the CDR3 DNA reads TGCGCCAGCAGCCCCGACGGTGACGGGACCGGGGAGCTGTTTTTT. The full variable domain, its missing parts supplied by reference TRBV5-1 and TRBJ2-2, is KAGVTQTPRYLIKTRGQQVTLSCSPISGHRSVSWYQQTPGQGLQFLFEYFSETQRNKGNFPGRFSGRQFSNSRSEMNVSTLELGDSALYLCASSPDGDGTGELFFGEGSRLTVL.

The J gene is TRBJ2-2, the V gene TRBV4-2; 9 nucleotides agree with TRBD2. The CDR3 spans 17 residues. CDR1 is LGHNA and CDR2 is YNFKEQ in the germline V gene. V lost 2 bases to trimming and J lost 5 bases; unmatched junction nucleotides: 9. The CDR3 is CASSQWGGLAGTGELFF. The DNA of the CDR3 is TGTGCCAGCAGCCAATGGGGCGGGCTAGCGGGGACCGGGGAGCTGTTTTTT.

The gene calls are TRBV19 and TRBJ2-1; D remains unclear. Germline V lookup: CDR1 LNHDA, CDR2 SQIVND (reference sequence). V shed 6 bases and J shed 0 bases, with 12 bases lying between them. The CDR3 sequence is 15 residues long. CDR3 residues: CASRERGSSYNEQFF. CDR3 DNA sequence: TGTGCCAGTAGAGAGCGTGGAAGCTCCTACAATGAGCAGTTCTTC.

The chain is built from TRBV11-2 and TRBJ1-3; D remains ambiguous. This CDR3 comprises 14 residues. Per the germline V gene, CDR1 is SGHAT and CDR2 is FQNNGV. V lost 4 bases to trimming and J lost 2 bases, with 9 bases between them. CDR3 sequence: CASSSISAGNTIYF. The DNA for the CDR3 is TGTGCCAGCAGCTCGATCTCAGCTGGAAACACCATATATTTT.

The chain combines TRBV5-4 with TRBJ1-2; D not certain. This CDR3 is 13 amino acids long. Trimming removed 1 base at V and 4 bases at J, with 8 bases between. The germline V gene has CDR1 SGHNT and CDR2 YYREEE (reference sequence). As DNA, the CDR3 is TGTGCCAGCAGCTTGTTTTCCAGCTATGGCTACACCTTC. This translates into CASSLFSSYGYTF.

This clone was observed many times. This chain connects TRBV5-1 to TRBJ2-7; 11 positions agree with TRBD2. The V segment lost 0 bases and the J segment 5 bases; nucleotides outside the gene matches: 13. This CDR3 has 18 residues. Germline assignment: CDR1 SGHRS and CDR2 YFSETQ. CDR3 sequence (DNA): TGCGCCAGCAGCTTGGCCTTGGTAGCGGGAGGGCAAGGAGACGAGCAGTACTTC. This gives the protein CASSLALVAGGQGDEQYF.

On this clone: A junction boundary mismatches the germline segment, possibly from a read error. This sample also contains other DNA sequences that code for the same CDR3. The chain joins TRBV5-6 to TRBJ2-4, with 9 positions matching TRBD1. CDR1 and CDR2 (germline): SGHDT, YYEEEE. The CDR3 totals 13 residues. The DNA for the CDR3 is TGTGCCAGCAGCTTGGGGGGGGGACAGGGCCGGGACTTC. Its protein is CASSLGGGQGRDF.

The J gene is TRBJ2-7, the V gene TRBV27; 9 bases agree with TRBD1. From germline, CDR1 is MNHEY and CDR2 SMNVEV (reference sequence). The CDR3 is made up of 14 amino acids. V lost 8 bases, J lost 0 bases, and 5 bases stayed unmatched. For the CDR3, the DNA is TGTGCCAGCGGCGACAGGGGGGGCTCCTACGAGCAGTACTTC. Its translation is CASGDRGGSYEQYF.

This clone was detected only a few times. The chain couples TRBV7-6 to TRBJ1-5, with D possibly TRBD1 on 6 matching bases. V lost 5 bases and J 2 bases, leaving 13 bases between the germline ends. Germline V gene data show CDR1 as SGHVS and CDR2 as FNYEAQ. The CDR3 covers 15 residues. The CDR3 sequence: CASSIGTLGNQPQHF. Written as DNA, the CDR3 is TGTGCCAGCAGCATCGGGACACTGGGCAATCAGCCCCAGCATTTT. Full variable domain (missing parts from reference TRBV7-6 and TRBJ1-5): GAGVSQSPRYKVTKRGQDVALRCDPISGHVSLYWYRQALGQGPEFLTYFNYEAQQDKSGLPNDRFSAERPEGSISTLTIQRTEQRDSAMYRCASSIGTLGNQPQHFGDGTRLSIL.

J is TRBJ2-7 and V is TRBV11-2, with D perhaps TRBD1 (5 bases). V lost 10 bases, J lost 4 bases, and 20 bases lay in between. Per germline, CDR1 SGHAT and CDR2 FQNNGV. The length of the CDR3 is 14 residues. CDR3 sequence: CATSTEQARYEQYF. The CDR3 region has the DNA TGTGCCACCTCCACTGAACAGGCTAGGTACGAGCAGTACTTC.

The V and J genes are TRBV27 and TRBJ1-4; tentative D call: TRBD1 (5 bases). Trimming shortened V by 4 bases and J by 1 base, and 13 bases separated the two germline ends. The germline gives CDR1 MNHEY, CDR2 SMNVEV (reference sequence). This CDR3 has 16 amino acids. The CDR3 DNA follows: TGTGCCAGCAGTTCCCGCCCCCAGGGAACTAATGAAAAACTGTTTTTT. Translated, it gives CASSSRPQGTNEKLFF.